These 24 T cell receptor beta chains were sequenced from one sample in a study of OX40 agonist ivuxolimab in advanced cancers. The assay was immunoSEQ multiplex PCR, and TCRdb's table has in-frame clones only and misses some. There are around 60,000 clones in the sample; roughly 91% occur only once, and about 0.82% lies in the top ten. This sample comprised CD4+ or CD8+ T cells sorted from blood, obtained in a trial of the OX40 agonist ivuxolimab. The receptors derive from an adult with an advanced solid tumor such as melanoma, head and neck, liver or kidney cancer.

The rearrangement uses TRBV29-1 and TRBJ1-1; D not certain. Germline CDR1 is SQVTM and CDR2 is ANQGSEA. The CDR3 is 12 residues long. Deletions cut 4 bases from V and 5 bases from J, with 11 bases between. CDR3 amino acids: CSVAGSGTEAFF. Written as DNA, the CDR3 is TGCAGCGTTGCGGGAAGCGGGACTGAAGCTTTCTTT.

The V and J genes are TRBV30 and TRBJ1-3; D is unresolved. This CDR3 comprises 16 residues. From germline, CDR1 is GTSNPN and CDR2 SVGIG (reference sequence). V lost 0 bases to trimming and J lost 0 bases, with 12 bases between them. CDR3 DNA: TGTGCCTGGAGTGTATCCCGGACTGGCTCTGGAAACACCATATATTTT. Translation gives CAWSVSRTGSGNTIYF.

V usage is TRBV6-5 and J usage is TRBJ1-2; 9 bases align to TRBD1. The CDR3 sequence is 15 residues long. The germline gives CDR1 MNHEY, CDR2 SVGAGI. Losses at the gene ends were 4 bases for V and 5 bases for J; bases not matched to a gene: 8. In DNA, the CDR3 is TGTGCCAGCAGTTCTCACAGGACAGGGGTTTATGGCTACACCTTC. Translation: CASSSHRTGVYGYTF.

The CDR3 sequence: CASSLDLARSATDTQYF. The CDR3 nucleotides are TGTGCCAGCAGCTTGGATTTGGCCAGGAGCGCTACAGATACGCAGTATTTT. V is TRBV5-4 and J is TRBJ2-3; the D is unclear. The V and J ends lost 0 bases and 3 bases respectively, with 17 bases between them. Germline V gene data show CDR1 as SGHNT and CDR2 as YYREEE (reference sequence). This CDR3 has 17 residues. Based on the CDR3 plus reference TRBV5-4 and TRBJ2-3, the full variable domain is ETGVTQSPTHLIKTRGQQVTLRCSSQSGHNTVSWYQQALGQGPQFIFQYYREEENGRGNFPPRFSGLQFPNYSSELNVNALELDDSALYLCASSLDLARSATDTQYFGPGTRLTVL.

V usage is TRBV19 and J usage is TRBJ1-2; tentative D call: TRBD1 (6 bases). Trimming cost V 3 bases and J 8 bases, with 13 bases left between them. CDR1 and CDR2 (germline): LNHDA, SQIVND (reference sequence). The CDR3 consists of 13 residues. The CDR3 here is CASSIGGPGGYTF. CDR3 DNA: TGTGCCAGTAGTATTGGGGGGCCCGGAGGCTACACCTTC. The entire variable domain, with the rest obtained from reference TRBV19 and TRBJ1-2, is as follows: DGGITQSPKYLFRKEGQNVTLSCEQNLNHDAMYWYRQDPGQGLRLIYYSQIVNDFQKGDIAEGYSVSREKKESFPLTVTSAQKNPTAFYLCASSIGGPGGYTFGSGTRLTVV.

The J gene is TRBJ2-1, the V gene TRBV5-1; 8 nucleotides agree with TRBD2. The germline gives CDR1 SGHRS, CDR2 YFSETQ. This CDR3 spans 15 amino acids. The trim removed 7 bases at V and 3 bases at J, leaving 9 bases unmatched. The CDR3: CASSKEAGVYNEQFF. CDR3 coding DNA: TGCGCCAGCTCGAAGGAAGCGGGGGTCTACAATGAGCAGTTCTTC.

This chain links TRBV5-1 with TRBJ1-6, with D tentatively TRBD1 (5 bases). The CDR3 has 13 amino acids. Germline CDR1 and CDR2: SGHRS and YFSETQ. Trimming pared 3 bases from V and 14 bases from J, leaving 15 bases between. This CDR3 is CASSSSQGWTLHF. CDR3 nucleotides: TGCGCCAGCAGCTCGTCTCAGGGATGGACCCTCCACTTT.

The CDR3 region has the DNA TGCGCCAGCAGCTTTGGGGCAACTAATGAAAAACTGTTTTTT. This encodes CASSFGATNEKLFF. The rearrangement joins TRBV5-1 to TRBJ1-4, with D unclear. CDR1 SGHRS and CDR2 YFSETQ come from the germline V gene. The ends were cut back, 2 bases at V and 0 bases at J, with 5 bases in the middle. The CDR3 runs to 14 residues.

This sequence joins TRBV29-1 and TRBJ2-2; either TRBD1 or TRBD2 may fit D (5 bases each). This CDR3 has 13 amino acids. Looked up from germline, CDR1 is SQVTM and CDR2 is ANQGSEA. V gave up 5 bases and J gave up 4 bases, with 11 bases separating them. The CDR3 region is CSVFRGGTGELFF. CDR3 nucleotide sequence: TGCAGCGTTTTCCGGGGCGGCACCGGGGAGCTGTTTTTT.

The V call is TRBV6-1, the J call TRBJ1-2; D is perhaps TRBD1 (5 bases). V dropped 6 bases and J dropped 7 bases, with 18 bases sitting between them. The CDR3 is 14 amino acids. Germline V gene data show CDR1 as MNHNS and CDR2 as SASEGT. DNA for the CDR3: TGTGCCAGCAGCCCCGTGGGGGGTCGGAGTGGCTACACCTTC. It translates to CASSPVGGRSGYTF.

The V and J genes are TRBV5-1 and TRBJ1-4; D unclear. V was clipped by 0 bases and J by 8 bases, with 8 bases between them. Germline lookup yields CDR1 SGHRS and CDR2 YFSETQ. The CDR3 is 13 residues long. CDR3 DNA sequence: TGCGCCAGCAGCTTGGGTCCGGGGGAAAAACTGTTTTTT. Its protein is CASSLGPGEKLFF.

The V call is TRBV5-1, the J call TRBJ1-5, with 7 nucleotides matching TRBD1. The trim removed 2 bases at V and 6 bases at J, leaving 8 bases unmatched. CDR3 length: 15 residues. Germline V CDR1 and CDR2: SGHRS, YFSETQ. The chain's CDR3 is CASSLGQGGTQPQHF. CDR3 DNA sequence: TGCGCCAGCAGCTTAGGGCAGGGGGGAACTCAGCCCCAGCATTTT. Together with reference TRBV5-1 and TRBJ1-5, the CDR3 gives the full variable domain: KAGVTQTPRYLIKTRGQQVTLSCSPISGHRSVSWYQQTPGQGLQFLFEYFSETQRNKGNFPGRFSGRQFSNSRSEMNVSTLELGDSALYLCASSLGQGGTQPQHFGDGTRLSIL.

The J gene is TRBJ1-1, the V gene TRBV10-3; D might be TRBD1 (6 bases). Between the trimmed V and J ends, which lost 4 bases and 5 bases, there was a span of 14 bases. Germline CDR1 ENHRY, CDR2 SYGVKD. This CDR3 comprises 14 residues. The DNA of the CDR3 is TGTGCCATCAGTGCGGGGGGCAGTGAAACTGAAGCTTTCTTT. Its protein is CAISAGGSETEAFF.

This clone came up once. This sequence joins TRBV30 and TRBJ1-3; D is uncertain. CDR1 GTSNPN and CDR2 SVGIG come from the germline V gene (reference sequence). CDR3 length: 12 amino acids. V lost 3 bases and J lost 4, with 7 bases in between. The CDR3 loop reads CAWRFPGNTIYF. CDR3 in DNA: TGTGCCTGGAGGTTCCCAGGAAACACCATATATTTT.

The genes are TRBV4-2 and TRBJ2-5; 9 bases map to TRBD2. CDR1 LGHNA and CDR2 YNFKEQ come from the germline V gene. V was pared by 0 bases and J by 5 bases, with 13 bases of the junction left unmatched. This CDR3 is built from 18 residues. Here the CDR3 reads CASSQESLRTSVWETQYF. The CDR3 DNA sequence: TGTGCCAGCAGCCAAGAGTCGTTAAGGACTAGCGTATGGGAGACCCAGTACTTC.

The V and J genes are TRBV5-6 and TRBJ1-6; possible D gene TRBD1, 5 bases. Trimming removed 3 bases from V and 5 bases from J, with 21 bases in between. The V gene's germline CDR1 is SGHDT and CDR2 YYEEEE. The CDR3 is made up of 18 amino acids. In DNA, the CDR3 is TGTGCCAGCAGCTCTTCCTGGGGGAGGGTGAGGAATAATTCACCCCTCCACTTT. The encoded protein is CASSSSWGRVRNNSPLHF.

The J gene is TRBJ2-5, the V gene TRBV11-2; D uncertain. TRBJ2-7 matches the DNA end more closely, so the J call is doubtful. Per germline, CDR1 SGHAT and CDR2 FQNNGV. The CDR3 totals 15 residues. CDR3 amino acids: CASSPLQRSSYEQYF. Written as DNA, the CDR3 is TGTGCCAGCAGCCCGCTACAGAGAAGCTCCTACGAGCAGTACTTC.

This sequence joins TRBV6-1 and TRBJ2-5; D is unclear. The CDR3 loop spans 14 amino acids. Germline assignment: CDR1 MNHNS and CDR2 SASEGT. The V end was cut by 0 bases, the J end by 0 bases, with 5 bases between. The CDR3 protein is CASSEALYQETQYF. Written as DNA, the CDR3 is TGTGCCAGCAGTGAAGCTCTGTACCAAGAGACCCAGTACTTC.

This sequence joins TRBV7-2 and TRBJ1-2; D ambiguous. V was shortened by 1 base and J by 5 bases, with 11 bases between the two germline ends. This CDR3 comprises 14 residues. Looked up from germline, CDR1 is SGHTA and CDR2 is FQGNSA. CDR3 loop: CASSLDGSTYGYTF. The CDR3 DNA sequence: TGTGCCAGCAGCTTAGATGGTTCTACTTATGGCTACACCTTC.

The V call is TRBV6-1, the J call TRBJ1-2; 7 nucleotides agree with TRBD1. The CDR3 length is 12 residues. CDR1 is MNHNS and CDR2 is SASEGT in the germline V gene. Trimming removed 8 bases from V and 8 bases from J; junction bases left unmatched: 8. The CDR3 DNA follows: TGTGCCAGCCGAACAGGGGCAAGAGGCTACACCTTC. It translates to CASRTGARGYTF.

The chain employs TRBV5-6 and TRBJ2-6; TRBD2 agrees at 7 bases. The CDR3 runs 15 residues. The germline gives CDR1 SGHDT, CDR2 YYEEEE. V was clipped by 1 base and J by 2 bases; unmatched bases: 0. The CDR3 is CASSLRGAGANVLTF. DNA of the CDR3: TGTGCCAGCAGCTTGCGGGGGGCTGGGGCCAACGTCCTGACTTTC.

Here the CDR3 DNA reads TGCGCCAGCAGCCAAGACAGAAGAGGACAGGTATACCCTACCAAAAACACCGGGGAGCTGTTTTTT. It encodes CASSQDRRGQVYPTKNTGELFF. This chain uses TRBV4-1 with TRBJ2-2, with 7 bases identical to TRBD1. V trimming: 0 bases; J trimming: 2 bases; junction bases outside the gene matches: 21. The CDR3 sequence is 22 residues long. In germline, CDR1 is MGHRA, CDR2 YSYEKL.

The CDR3 sequence is CASSLVNTEAFF. The CDR3 DNA reads as TGTGCCAGCAGTTTAGTGAACACTGAAGCTTTCTTT. The chain recombines TRBV28 with TRBJ1-1; D is unresolved. V dropped 2 bases and J dropped 0 bases, with 1 base sitting between them. The CDR3 covers 12 residues. CDR1 MDHEN and CDR2 SYDVKM come from the germline V gene. The whole variable domain, remainder taken from reference TRBV28 and TRBJ1-1, is DVKVTQSSRYLVKRTGEKVFLECVQDMDHENMFWYRQDPGLGLRLIYFSYDVKMKEKGDIPEGYSVSREKKERFSLILESASTNQTSMYLCASSLVNTEAFFGQGTRLTVV.

This clone was seen a single time. The rearrangement joins TRBV2 to TRBJ1-2; D not certain. This CDR3 contains 12 residues. V was pared by 2 bases and J by 4 bases, with 5 bases between. The germline V gene encodes CDR1 SNHLY and CDR2 FYNNEI. The CDR3 nucleotides read TGTGCCAGCAGTGAATCACTCTATGGCTACACCTTC. This codes for CASSESLYGYTF.